This TCR beta chain appears in the sequencing data of a study of T cells in Graves' hyperthyroidism and ophthalmopathy. What was amplified from RNA transcripts were TCR beta CDR3 regions. Carried out on the TCR CDR3, a first-round RT-PCR used the HTBI primer set. TCRdb re-derived calls from the multiplex PCR reads in MiXCR, one entry per CDR3 protein. The data show 750,000 to 900,000 distinct CDR3 sequences, more than 30% seen once. This clonotype came up many times. The specimen sequenced was blood. The receptor comes from a man younger than 35 with Graves' hyperthyroidism.

For the CDR3, the DNA is TGTGCCAGCAGCTTAACGGGAGGAAGGAGCGGGGAGCTGTTTTTT. Amino acid sequence: CASSLTGGRSGELFF. The V and J genes are TRBV7-2 and TRBJ2-2; 7 positions agree with TRBD2. The CDR3 is 15 amino acids. With V trimmed by 2 bases and J by 7 bases, 7 bases remained unmatched. CDR1 is SGHTA, CDR2 FQGNSA, per germline.